This TCR beta chain was retrieved from a study of cytomegalovirus exposure and HLA in healthy donors. This CDR3 region has 13 residues. V gave up 5 bases and J gave up 0 bases, with 5 bases separating them. Germline V lookup: CDR1 MNHEY, CDR2 SMNVEV (reference sequence). PCR was performed using 60 Vbeta and 13 Jbeta primers. Clones were read by immunoSEQ multiplex PCR, and TCRdb kept only the in-frame ones, dropping some. The repertoire holds roughly 130,000 clones, with around three quarters as singletons. General study findings and limits: Compared with the roughly 700-donor mean, an Asian-associated ancestry cluster reportedly had fewer N-insertions, according to a later analysis.

On this clone itself: What it binds is not known.

The material sequenced was PBMCs. V and J are TRBV27 and TRBJ2-1; D gene unclear. The TCR sequence derives from a man aged 40-50 years in good health and CMV-seronegative. CDR3 residues: CASSPLSYNEQFF. The CDR3, as DNA: TGTGCCAGCAGTCCCCTCTCCTACAATGAGCAGTTCTTC.